The rows below give T cell receptor beta chains drawn from one sample of a study of T cells in localized non-small cell lung cancer. Sequenced by immunoSEQ multiplex PCR; TCRdb stores in-frame clones only, minus some. The sample consists of about 59,000 clones, roughly 92% of them appearing once. The sample in question was peripheral blood, obtained before any cancer treatment. All receptors come from a man aged 40 to 70 with stage I lung adenocarcinoma. CDR3s leave out the opening cysteine and the closing phenylalanine or tryptophan. The size of a clone is reported for some rows only, either as once, few or many, or as a class for expanded clones.

V gene	J gene	clone size	CDR3 protein
TRBV19	TRBJ1-1	-	ASSIGTPEAF
TRBV2	TRBJ1-4	-	ASRSRTTRNEKLF
TRBV11-2	TRBJ2-3	-	ASSLGGASTDTQY
TRBV5-5	TRBJ1-4	once	ASSFPTNEKLF
TRBV4-3	TRBJ1-3	-	ASSQVRGPGNTIY
TRBV18	TRBJ1-5	-	ASSPGQGNGPQH
TRBV11-2	TRBJ1-1	-	AAGQNTEAF
TRBV11-3	TRBJ2-1	-	ASSRAAIADEQF
TRBV28	TRBJ1-4	-	ASIQTGSHEKLF
TRBV5-8	TRBJ1-2	once	ASSLTASAGYT
TRBV4-2	TRBJ2-1	-	ASSQEPHNEQF
TRBV28	TRBJ1-3	-	ASSFRGTNRNTIY
TRBV28	TRBJ2-7	-	ASSLWASGSNYEQY
TRBV4-1	TRBJ2-4	-	ASSPPQDKNIQY
TRBV14	TRBJ2-7	-	ASSQTGLGAYEQY
TRBV27	TRBJ2-7	-	ASSPGTGGYEQY
TRBV6-5	TRBJ1-2	-	ASSSIRGNYGYT
TRBV11-2	TRBJ2-3	-	ASSILTSGARTDTQY
TRBV7-9	TRBJ2-3	-	ASSLSLSDTQY
TRBV25-1	TRBJ2-5	-	ASTQGGLAGGETQY
TRBV5-8	TRBJ1-1	-	ASSLGQGGTEAF
TRBV5-4	TRBJ2-1	-	ASSLDLSSGRNEQF
TRBV14	TRBJ2-7	once	ASSQEFGLASYEQY
TRBV5-4	TRBJ2-2	-	ASSSSPHTGELF
TRBV6-1	TRBJ1-5	-	ASSLSRDGNQPQH
TRBV15	TRBJ1-2	-	ATSGLTGEGYGYT
TRBV4-3	TRBJ2-4	few	ASSQVASKNIQY
TRBV13	TRBJ2-2	-	ASSWGQGRDTGELF
TRBV7-9	TRBJ2-7	-	ASSLDLWGSSYEQY
TRBV10-2	TRBJ1-1	-	ASSKTGNTEAF
TRBV27	TRBJ1-1	-	ASSPGGSGEAF
TRBV4-1	TRBJ1-2	-	ASSQGQGRINYGYT
TRBV9	TRBJ2-7	-	ASSVEGSGTYEQY
TRBV6-1	TRBJ2-3	-	ASSAERETDTQY
TRBV7-9	TRBJ2-7	-	ASSLAGSQYEQY